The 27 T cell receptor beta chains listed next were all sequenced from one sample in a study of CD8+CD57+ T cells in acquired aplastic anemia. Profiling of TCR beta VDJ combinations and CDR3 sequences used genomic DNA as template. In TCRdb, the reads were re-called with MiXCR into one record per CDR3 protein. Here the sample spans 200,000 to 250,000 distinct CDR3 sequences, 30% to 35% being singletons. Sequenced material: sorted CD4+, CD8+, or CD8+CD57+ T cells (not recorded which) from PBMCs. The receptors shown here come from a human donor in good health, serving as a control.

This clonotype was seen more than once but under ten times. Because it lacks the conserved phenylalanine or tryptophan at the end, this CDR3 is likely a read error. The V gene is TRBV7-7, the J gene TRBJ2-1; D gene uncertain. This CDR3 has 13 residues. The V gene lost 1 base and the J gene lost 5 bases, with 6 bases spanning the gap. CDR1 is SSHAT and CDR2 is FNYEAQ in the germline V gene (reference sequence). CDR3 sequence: CASSLGRDNEQFL. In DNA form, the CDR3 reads TGTGCCAGCAGCTTAGGCAGAGACAATGAGCAGTTCCTC.

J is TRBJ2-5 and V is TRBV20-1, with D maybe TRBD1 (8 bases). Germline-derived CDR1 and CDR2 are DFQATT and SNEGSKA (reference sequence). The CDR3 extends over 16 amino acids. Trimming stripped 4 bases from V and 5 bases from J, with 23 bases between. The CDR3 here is CSATRTGRGGSETQYF. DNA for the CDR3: TGCAGTGCTACCCGGACAGGGAGGGGAGGATCGGAGACCCAGTACTTC.

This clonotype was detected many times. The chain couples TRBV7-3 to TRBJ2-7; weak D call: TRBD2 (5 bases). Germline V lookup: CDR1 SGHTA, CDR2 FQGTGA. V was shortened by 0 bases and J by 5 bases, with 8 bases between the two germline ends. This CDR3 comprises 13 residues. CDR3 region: CASSLTHGDEQYF. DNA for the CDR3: TGTGCCAGCAGCTTAACCCACGGGGACGAGCAGTACTTC. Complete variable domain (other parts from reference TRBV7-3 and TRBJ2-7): GAGVSQTPSNKVTEKGKYVELRCDPISGHTALYWYRQSLGQGPEFLIYFQGTGAADDSGLPNDRFFAVRPEGSVSTLKIQRTERGDSAVYLCASSLTHGDEQYFGPGTRLTVT.

In DNA, the CDR3 is TGTGCCATCAGTGAGATGGATGAGCAGTTCTTC. This codes for CAISEMDEQFF. The chain uses TRBV10-3 and TRBJ2-1, with D unresolved. CDR3 size: 11 residues. Germline V gene data show CDR1 as ENHRY and CDR2 as SYGVKD. V was shortened by 2 bases and J by 8 bases, with 4 bases between the two germline ends.

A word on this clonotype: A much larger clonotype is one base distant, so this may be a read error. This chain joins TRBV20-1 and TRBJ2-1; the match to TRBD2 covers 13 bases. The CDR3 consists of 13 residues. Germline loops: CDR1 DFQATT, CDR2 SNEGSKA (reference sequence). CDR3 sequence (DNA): TGCATCGCGGGACTAGCGGGGTACAATGAGCAGTTCTTC. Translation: CIAGLAGYNEQFF.

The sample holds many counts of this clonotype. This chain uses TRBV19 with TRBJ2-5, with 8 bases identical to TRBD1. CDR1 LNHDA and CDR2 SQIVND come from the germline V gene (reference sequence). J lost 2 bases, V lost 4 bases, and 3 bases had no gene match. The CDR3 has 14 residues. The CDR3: CASSNRGFQETQYF. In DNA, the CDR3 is TGTGCCAGTAGTAACAGGGGGTTTCAAGAGACCCAGTACTTC.

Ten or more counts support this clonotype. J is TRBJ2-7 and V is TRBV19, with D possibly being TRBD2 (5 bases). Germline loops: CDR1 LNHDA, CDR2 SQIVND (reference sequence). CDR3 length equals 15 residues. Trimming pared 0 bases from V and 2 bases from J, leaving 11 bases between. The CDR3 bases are TGTGCCAGTAGTATAGATCACTCGGGGACCTACGAGCAGTACTTC. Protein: CASSIDHSGTYEQYF.

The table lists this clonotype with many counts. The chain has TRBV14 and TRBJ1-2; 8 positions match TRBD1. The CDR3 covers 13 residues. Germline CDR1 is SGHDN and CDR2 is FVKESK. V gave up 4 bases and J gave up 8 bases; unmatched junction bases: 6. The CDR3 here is CASSPRQGLGYTF. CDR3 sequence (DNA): TGTGCCAGCAGCCCCCGACAGGGGTTAGGCTACACCTTC.

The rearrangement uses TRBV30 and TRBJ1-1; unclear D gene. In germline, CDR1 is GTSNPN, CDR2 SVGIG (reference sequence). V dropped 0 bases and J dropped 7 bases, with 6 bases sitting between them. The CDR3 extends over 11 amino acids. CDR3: CAWSVRNEAFF. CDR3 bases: TGTGCCTGGAGTGTAAGGAATGAAGCTTTCTTT.

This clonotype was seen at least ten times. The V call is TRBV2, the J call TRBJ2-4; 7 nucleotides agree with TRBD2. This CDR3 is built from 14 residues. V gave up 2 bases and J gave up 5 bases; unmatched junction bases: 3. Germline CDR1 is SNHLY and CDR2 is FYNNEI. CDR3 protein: CASSELAAQNIQYF. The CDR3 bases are TGTGCCAGCAGTGAACTAGCGGCCCAAAACATTCAGTACTTC.

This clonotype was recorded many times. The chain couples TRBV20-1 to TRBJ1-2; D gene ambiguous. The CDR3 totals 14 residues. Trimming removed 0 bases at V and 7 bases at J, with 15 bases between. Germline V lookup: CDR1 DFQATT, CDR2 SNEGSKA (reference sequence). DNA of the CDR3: TGCAGTGCTAGAGATGGGCAGATAGGAGGTGGCTACACCTTC. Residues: CSARDGQIGGGYTF.

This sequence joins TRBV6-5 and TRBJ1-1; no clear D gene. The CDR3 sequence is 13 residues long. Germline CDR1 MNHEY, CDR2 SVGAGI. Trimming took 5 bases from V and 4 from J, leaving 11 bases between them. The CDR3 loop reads CASSDTTFTEAFF. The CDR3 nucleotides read TGTGCCAGCAGTGACACCACTTTCACTGAAGCTTTCTTT.

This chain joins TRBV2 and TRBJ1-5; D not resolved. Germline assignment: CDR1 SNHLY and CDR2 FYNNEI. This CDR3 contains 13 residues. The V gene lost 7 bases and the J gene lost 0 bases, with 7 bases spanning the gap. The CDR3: CASKDRSNQPQHF. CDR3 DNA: TGTGCCAGCAAAGACCGTAGCAATCAGCCCCAGCATTTT.

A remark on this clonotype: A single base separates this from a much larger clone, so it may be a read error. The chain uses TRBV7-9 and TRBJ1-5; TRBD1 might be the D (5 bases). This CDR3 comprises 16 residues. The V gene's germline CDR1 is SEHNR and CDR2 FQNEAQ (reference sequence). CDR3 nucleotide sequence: TGTGCCAGCAGCTTAGAACGCAGGGCCCGCAATCAGCCCCGGCATTTT. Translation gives CASSLERRARNQPRHF. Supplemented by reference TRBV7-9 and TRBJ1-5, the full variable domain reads DTGVSQNPRHKITKRGQNVTFRCDPISEHNRLYWYRQTLGQGPEFLTYFQNEAQLEKSRLLSDRFSAERPKGSFSTLEIQRTEQGDSAMYLCASSLERRARNQPRHFGDGTRLSIL.

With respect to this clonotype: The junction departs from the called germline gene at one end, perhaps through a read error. The CDR3 nucleotides read TGTGCCACCAGTGATCCGGGACCCCGGGGGAATGAGCAGTTCTTC. Translation gives CATSDPGPRGNEQFF. This sequence joins TRBV10-3 and TRBJ2-1, with D perhaps matching TRBD2 (6 bases). The length of the CDR3 is 15 residues. Germline V CDR1 and CDR2: ENHRY, SYGVKD.

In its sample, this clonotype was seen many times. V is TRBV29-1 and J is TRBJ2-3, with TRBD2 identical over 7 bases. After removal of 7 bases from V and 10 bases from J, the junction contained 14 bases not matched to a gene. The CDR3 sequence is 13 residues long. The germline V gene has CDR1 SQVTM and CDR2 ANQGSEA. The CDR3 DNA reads TGCAGCGCTGGGGAGGGCCGAGATTGGGCGCAGTATTTT. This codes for CSAGEGRDWAQYF.

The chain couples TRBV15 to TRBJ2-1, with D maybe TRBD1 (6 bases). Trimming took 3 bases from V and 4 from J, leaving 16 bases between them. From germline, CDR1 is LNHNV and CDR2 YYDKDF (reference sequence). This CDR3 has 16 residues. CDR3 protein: CATSSVSEQGYNEQFF. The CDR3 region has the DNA TGTGCCACCAGCAGCGTGTCCGAACAGGGATACAATGAGCAGTTCTTC.

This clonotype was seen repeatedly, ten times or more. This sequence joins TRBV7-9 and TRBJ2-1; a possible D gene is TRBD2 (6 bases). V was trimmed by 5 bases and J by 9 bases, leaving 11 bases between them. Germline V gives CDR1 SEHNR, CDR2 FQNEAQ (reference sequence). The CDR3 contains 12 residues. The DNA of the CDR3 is TGTGCCAGCAGCCCCTCCGGGGGTGAGCAGTTCTTC. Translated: CASSPSGGEQFF. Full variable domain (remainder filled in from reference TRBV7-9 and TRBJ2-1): DTGVSQNPRHKITKRGQNVTFRCDPISEHNRLYWYRQTLGQGPEFLTYFQNEAQLEKSRLLSDRFSAERPKGSFSTLEIQRTEQGDSAMYLCASSPSGGEQFFGPGTRLTVL.

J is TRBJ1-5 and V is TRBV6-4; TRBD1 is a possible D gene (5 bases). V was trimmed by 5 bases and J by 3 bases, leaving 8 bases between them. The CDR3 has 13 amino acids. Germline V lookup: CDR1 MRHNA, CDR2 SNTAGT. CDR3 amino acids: CASSLTVNQPQHF. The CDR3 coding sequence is TGTGCCAGCAGTTTGACAGTCAATCAGCCCCAGCATTTT.

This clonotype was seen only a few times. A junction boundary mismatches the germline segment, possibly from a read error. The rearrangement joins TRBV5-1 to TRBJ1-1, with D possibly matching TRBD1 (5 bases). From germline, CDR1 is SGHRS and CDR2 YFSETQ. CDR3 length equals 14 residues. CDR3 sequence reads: CTSRTGGVGTEAFF. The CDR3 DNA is TGCACCAGCAGGACTGGGGGGGTGGGCACTGAAGCTTTCTTT.

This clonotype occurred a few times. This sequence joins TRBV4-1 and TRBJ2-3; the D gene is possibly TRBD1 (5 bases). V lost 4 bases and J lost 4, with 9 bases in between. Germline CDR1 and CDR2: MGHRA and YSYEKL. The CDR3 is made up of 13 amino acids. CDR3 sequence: CASSLQGSDTQYF. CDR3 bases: TGCGCCAGCAGCCTCCAGGGTTCAGATACGCAGTATTTT.

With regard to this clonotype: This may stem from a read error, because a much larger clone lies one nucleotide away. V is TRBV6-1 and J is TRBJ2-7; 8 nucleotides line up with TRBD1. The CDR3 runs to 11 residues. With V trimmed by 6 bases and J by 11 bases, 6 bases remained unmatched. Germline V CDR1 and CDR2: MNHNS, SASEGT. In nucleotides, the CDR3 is TGTGCCAGCAGGTCGTCAGGGGGCGAGTACTTC. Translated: CASRSSGGEYF.

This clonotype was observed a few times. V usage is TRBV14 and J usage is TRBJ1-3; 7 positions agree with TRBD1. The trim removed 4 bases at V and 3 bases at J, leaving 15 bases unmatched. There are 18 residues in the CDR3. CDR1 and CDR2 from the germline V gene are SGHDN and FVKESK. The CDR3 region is CASSRGLQGEAYGNTIYF. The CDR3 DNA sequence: TGTGCCAGCAGCCGGGGACTTCAGGGGGAAGCGTATGGAAACACCATATATTTT. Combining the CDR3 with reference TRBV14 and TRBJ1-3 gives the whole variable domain EAGVTQFPSHSVIEKGQTVTLRCDPISGHDNLYWYRRVMGKEIKFLLHFVKESKQDESGMPNNRFLAERTGGTYSTLKVQPAELEDSGVYFCASSRGLQGEAYGNTIYFGEGSWLTVV.

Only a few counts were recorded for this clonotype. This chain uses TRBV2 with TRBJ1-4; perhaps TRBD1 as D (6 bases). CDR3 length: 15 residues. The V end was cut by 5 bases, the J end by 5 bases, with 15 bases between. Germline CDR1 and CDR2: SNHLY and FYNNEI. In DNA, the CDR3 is TGTGCCAGCAGTTTATTCGGGGGCGGGAATGAAAAACTGTTTTTT. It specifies CASSLFGGGNEKLFF.

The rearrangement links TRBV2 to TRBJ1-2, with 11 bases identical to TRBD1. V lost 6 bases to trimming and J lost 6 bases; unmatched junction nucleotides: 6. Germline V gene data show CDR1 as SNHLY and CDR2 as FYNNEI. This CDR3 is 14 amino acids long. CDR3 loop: CASREQGQGDGYTF. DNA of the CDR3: TGTGCCAGCAGGGAACAGGGACAGGGGGATGGCTACACCTTC. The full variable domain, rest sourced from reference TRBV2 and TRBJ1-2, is EPEVTQTPSHQVTQMGQEVILRCVPISNHLYFYWYRQILGQKVEFLVSFYNNEISEKSEIFDDQFSVERPDGSNFTLKIRSTKLEDSAMYFCASREQGQGDGYTFGSGTRLTVV.

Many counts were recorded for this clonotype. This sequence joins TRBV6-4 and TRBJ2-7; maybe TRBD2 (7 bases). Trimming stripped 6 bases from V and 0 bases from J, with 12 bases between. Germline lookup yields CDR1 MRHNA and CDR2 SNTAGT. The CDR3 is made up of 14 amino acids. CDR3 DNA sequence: TGTGCCAGCAGGGGGGGGGGCGCCTCCTACGAGCAGTACTTC. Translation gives CASRGGGASYEQYF.

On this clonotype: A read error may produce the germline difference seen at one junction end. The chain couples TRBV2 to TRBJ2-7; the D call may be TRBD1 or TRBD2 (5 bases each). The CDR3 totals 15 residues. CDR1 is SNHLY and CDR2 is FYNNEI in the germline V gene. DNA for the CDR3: TGTGCCAGCAGTGGCTCTTTCCGGGGCTCCTACGAGCAGCACTTC. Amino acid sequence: CASSGSFRGSYEQHF.